Sequencing of this TCR beta chain was carried out in a study of blood T cell repertoires in COVID-19 (dated by TCRdb to 2020 to 2022). Some background on the complete study: Collaborator samples came from the United States, Italy and Spain and covered acute and convalescent phases of COVID-19. The material from the prospective study consisted of cDNA or gDNA derived from T cells, B-cell-depleted T cells, or PBMCs. Deeply sampled blood TCRbeta repertoires from subjects exposed to, actively infected with, or recovered from COVID-19 were included in the dataset. The repertoires were released in a freely available public database meant as a resource for research on the immune response to SARS-CoV-2. Samples were obtained from the ongoing ImmuneRACE study (first 160 participants) and from some 1,200 subjects provided by 6 global collaborators. The sample metadata nearly always contained a de-identified subject ID, COVID-19 status, age in years and sex. Where HLA class I and class II types were available, the types were taken from metadata supplied by the sample provider, not from assay-based typing. What the study reported, not specific to this receptor: The quantity of clinical and demographic metadata differed by source and by participant and was supplied without curation.

Concerning this clone itself: Its antigen remains undetermined. Per-base qualities were not stored, and no clone one base away is much larger.

Reading the germline V gene gives CDR1 MNHEY and CDR2 SVGAGI. V lost 5 bases and J lost 4 bases; the stretch between them is 13 bases long. From the cysteine up to the phenylalanine, the CDR3 has a length of 14 residues. The CDR3 DNA has 42 bases and is translated from base 1. Collaborating institutions collected whole blood in K2EDTA tubes following their own protocols. For TCRbeta analysis, collaborators shipped samples in one of three forms: frozen whole blood, isolated PBMCs, or DNA extracted from either of those sample types. TCRbeta CDR3 regions were amplified from genomic DNA using the immunoSEQ Assay, a bias-controlled multiplex PCR. Per the authors' processing: Within the assay, amplification of reference gene primers was used to estimate how many nucleated cells each sample contained. To quantify the absolute abundance of each unique TCRbeta CDR3 rearrangement, sequence reads were collapsed and filtered. For each sample, productive Simpson clonality was calculated as the square root of Simpson's diversity index over productive rearrangements. TCRdb's version of the immuneACCESS table is confined to in-frame rearrangements and falls short of the full clone set. An unresolved V gene accounts for under half of the shortfall where checked; the remainder is of unknown origin. The DNA gave D and trimming, while V, J and clone size come from that table. Counted in this sample were 200,000 to 250,000 clones; roughly 84% of them appeared once. The top ten clonotypes cover 15% to 20% of the sample.

The receptor chain draws on TRBV6-5 and TRBJ2-3, and TRBD1 may be the D gene, going by 5 matching bases. The sequence was obtained from a woman of 80 years or more with active or convalescent COVID-19. Sequencing used peripheral blood. Read as DNA, the sequence is TGTGCCAGCAGTCGTGGACAAGACCCAGATACGCAGTATTTT. This translates into CASSRGQDPDTQYF.